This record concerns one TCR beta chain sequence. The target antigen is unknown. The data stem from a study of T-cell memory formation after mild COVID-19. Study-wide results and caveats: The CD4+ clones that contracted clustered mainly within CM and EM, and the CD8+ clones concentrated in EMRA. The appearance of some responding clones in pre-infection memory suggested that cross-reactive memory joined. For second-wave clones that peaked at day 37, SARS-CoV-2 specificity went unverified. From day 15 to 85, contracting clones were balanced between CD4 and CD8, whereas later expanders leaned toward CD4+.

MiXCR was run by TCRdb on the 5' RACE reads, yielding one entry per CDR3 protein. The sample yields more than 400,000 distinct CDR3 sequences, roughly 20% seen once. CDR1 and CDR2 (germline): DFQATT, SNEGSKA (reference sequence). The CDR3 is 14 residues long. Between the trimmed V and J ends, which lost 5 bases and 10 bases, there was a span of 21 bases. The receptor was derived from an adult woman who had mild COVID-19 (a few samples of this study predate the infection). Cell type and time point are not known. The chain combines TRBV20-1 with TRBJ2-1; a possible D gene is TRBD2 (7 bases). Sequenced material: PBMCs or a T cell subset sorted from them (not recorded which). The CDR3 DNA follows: TGCAGTGCTCCAAATAAGCGCGGGGGCGAAGAGCAGTTCTTC. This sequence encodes CSAPNKRGGEEQFF.